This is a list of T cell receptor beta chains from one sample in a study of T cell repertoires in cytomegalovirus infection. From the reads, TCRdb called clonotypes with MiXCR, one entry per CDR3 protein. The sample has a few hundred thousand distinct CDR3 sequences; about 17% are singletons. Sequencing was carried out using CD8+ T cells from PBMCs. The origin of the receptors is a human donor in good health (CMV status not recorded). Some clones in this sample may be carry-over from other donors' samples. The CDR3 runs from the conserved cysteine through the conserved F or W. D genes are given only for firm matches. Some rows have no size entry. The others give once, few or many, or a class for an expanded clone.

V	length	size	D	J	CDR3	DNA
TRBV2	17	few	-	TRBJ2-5	CASSHEKGTLGGETQYF	TGTGCCAGCAGTCACGAAAAAGGGACGTTGGGGGGAGAGACCCAGTACTTC
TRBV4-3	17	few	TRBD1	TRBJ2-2	CASSQDSTGVRTGELFF	TGCGCCAGCAGCCAAGACTCTACAGGGGTTCGCACCGGGGAGCTGTTTTTT
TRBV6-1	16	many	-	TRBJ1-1	CASSEIAQAMNTEAFF	TGTGCCAGCAGTGAAATCGCGCAGGCCATGAACACTGAAGCTTTCTTT
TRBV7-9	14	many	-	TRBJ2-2	CASSLATDTGELFF	TGTGCCAGCAGCTTAGCGACCGACACCGGGGAGCTGTTTTTT
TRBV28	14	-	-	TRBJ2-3	CASSLRLGPDTQYF	TGTGCCAGCAGTTTGCGATTAGGGCCAGATACGCAGTATTTT
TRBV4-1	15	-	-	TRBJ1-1	CASSQGQTLNTEAFF	TGCGCCAGCAGCCAAGGACAGACCCTGAACACTGAAGCTTTCTTT
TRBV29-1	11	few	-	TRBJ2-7	CSVEDPYEQYF	TGCAGCGTTGAGGACCCCTACGAGCAGTACTTC
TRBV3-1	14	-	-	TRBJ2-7	CASSQTATVYEQYF	TGTGCCAGCAGCCAAACGGCGACAGTCTACGAGCAGTACTTC
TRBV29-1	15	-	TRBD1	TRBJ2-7	CSVVSRTGWAYEQYF	TGCAGCGTTGTTTCTCGGACAGGGTGGGCCTACGAGCAGTACTTC
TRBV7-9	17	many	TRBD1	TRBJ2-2	CASSLPRQGTNTGELFF	TGTGCCAGCAGCTTACCCCGACAGGGTACGAACACCGGGGAGCTGTTTTTT
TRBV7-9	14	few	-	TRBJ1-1	CASSLDIRYTEAFF	TGTGCCAGCAGCTTAGATATCCGGTACACTGAAGCTTTCTTT
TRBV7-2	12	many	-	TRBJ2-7	CASSSLDDEQYF	TGTGCCAGCAGCTCCCTTGACGACGAGCAGTACTTC
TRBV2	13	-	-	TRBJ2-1	CASSTTGTYEQFF	TGTGCCAGCAGTACTACAGGAACCTATGAGCAGTTCTTC
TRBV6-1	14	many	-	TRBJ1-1	CASSLDYTNTEAFF	TGTGCCAGCAGTCTGGATTACACCAACACTGAAGCTTTCTTT
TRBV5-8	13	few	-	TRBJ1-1	CASSSGERSQAFF	TGTGCCAGCAGCTCAGGGGAGCGGTCCCAAGCTTTCTTT
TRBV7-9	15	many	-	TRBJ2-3	CASSLGTESTDTQYF	TGTGCCAGCAGCTTAGGGACCGAGAGCACAGATACGCAGTATTTT
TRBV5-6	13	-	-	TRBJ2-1	CASSSYDSNEQFF	TGTGCCAGCAGCTCGTACGACAGCAATGAGCAGTTCTTC
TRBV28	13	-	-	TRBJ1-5	CASGEGPLGSQHF	TGTGCCAGCGGGGAAGGACCGCTAGGGTCCCAGCATTTT
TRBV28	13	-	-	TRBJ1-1	CASSSRWYTEAFF	TGTGCCAGCAGCTCGAGGTGGTACACTGAAGCTTTCTTT
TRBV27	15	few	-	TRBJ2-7	CASSSWGLLGDEQYF	TGTGCCAGCAGTTCTTGGGGACTCCTGGGCGACGAGCAGTACTTC
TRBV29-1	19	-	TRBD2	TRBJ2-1	CSVEGTSGRRLSSYNEQFF	TGCAGCGTTGAAGGGACTAGCGGGCGCCGACTGAGCTCCTACAATGAGCAGTTCTTC
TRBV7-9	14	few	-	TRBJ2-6	CASSLGRGANVLTF	TGTGCCAGCAGCCTGGGCCGAGGGGCCAACGTCCTGACTTTC
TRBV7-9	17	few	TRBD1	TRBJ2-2	CASSSLPGQDNTGELFF	TGTGCCAGCAGCAGTCTACCGGGACAGGACAACACCGGGGAGCTGTTTTTT
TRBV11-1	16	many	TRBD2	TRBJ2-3	CASSVGLAGAADTQYF	TGTGCCAGCAGTGTAGGACTAGCGGGGGCCGCAGATACGCAGTATTTT
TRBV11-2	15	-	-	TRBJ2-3	CASSLGVKSTDTQYF	TGTGCCAGCAGCTTGGGGGTCAAGAGCACAGATACGCAGTATTTT
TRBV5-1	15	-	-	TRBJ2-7	CASSPDTGLIYEQYF	TGCGCCAGCAGCCCCGATACGGGACTGATCTACGAGCAGTACTTC